The T cell receptor (beta chain) described here comes from a study of radiation and T cells in renal cell carcinoma. At the level of the study: Nephrectomy followed 15 Gy stereotactic body radiation by 4 weeks.

Profiled with immunoSEQ multiplex PCR; TCRdb holds only in-frame clones, not every one. The sample has 150,000 or so clones; approximately 90% are singletons. Study outcomes and limitations: Baseline intratumoral clonotype presence is unknown without pretreatment biopsies.

There are 14 residues in the CDR3. V lost 5 bases to trimming and J lost 8 bases; unmatched junction nucleotides: 8. Germline values: CDR1 SGHTA, CDR2 FQGNSA. Stated time point: baseline pretreatment blood. Treatment in this sample: 15 Gy SBRT to primary tumor, nephrectomy 4 weeks later. Radiation-treated patients gave blood at baseline, week 2 and week 4. The tumor was a clear cell renal cell carcinoma. Concerning this clone itself: Its target is unknown.

This chain joins TRBV7-2 and TRBJ2-1; 8 bases are shared with TRBD2. Source: blood, taken from a patient whose treatment included radiotherapy and nephrectomy. This TCR came from a woman aged 50 to 60 with renal cell carcinoma. DNA for the CDR3: TGTGCCAGCAGCAAAGAGCGGGGGCCCCATGAGCAGTTCTTC. This codes for CASSKERGPHEQFF.